This T cell receptor beta chain was captured by sequencing in a study of Graves' ophthalmopathy and Graves' hyperthyroidism. Scientists amplified the TCR beta CDR3 regions from RNA transcripts. RT-PCR was first run with HTBI primers, then multiplex PCR in a second round. TCRdb re-analysed the multiplex PCR reads in MiXCR, keeping a single row per CDR3 protein. Of roughly 1.1 million distinct CDR3 sequences listed, roughly 35% are singletons. CDR1 and CDR2 from the germline V gene are SQVTM and ANQGSEA. Trimming took 5 bases from V and 1 from J; bases not matched to a gene: 9. CDR3 length equals 15 residues.

The J gene is TRBJ2-7, the V gene TRBV29-1; 9 bases agree with TRBD2. The clonotype comes from an adult man with Graves' hyperthyroidism. The sample was peripheral blood or thyroid tissue (not recorded which). The DNA of the CDR3 is TGCAGCGTTTTGGGGCTAGCGGGGCTTTCCTACGAGCAGTACTTC. Protein product: CSVLGLAGLSYEQYF.